This T cell receptor (beta chain) was sequenced during a study of spatial heterogeneity in lung cancer. On the study more broadly: The authors sequenced available follow-up PBMC samples, taken a median of approximately two years after resection. Beta-chain sequences consistently outnumbered alpha-chain sequences in detection.

About this clonotype itself: Antigen unknown.

General study points: Blood contained ubiquitous expanded tumor TCRs more at resection than at follow-up.

Time point noted: blood at routine non-recurrence follow-up after resection. Researchers sequenced whole RNA taken from tumor, nontumor lung or frozen PBMC without sorting. V lost 2 bases and J lost 4, with 17 bases in between. From germline, CDR1 is MNHNY and CDR2 SVGAGI (reference sequence). This CDR3 comprises 16 residues. Each CDR3 protein is one row after TCRdb ran MiXCR on the 5' RACE reads. Of some 120,000 distinct CDR3 sequences listed, 12% were seen once; the top ten hold approximately 16%. The gene calls are TRBV6-6 and TRBJ1-1; no clear D gene. This receptor was identified in a male donor with early-stage non-small cell lung cancer. Sequenced here: PBMCs, sampled at follow-up. CDR3 coding DNA: TGTGCCAGCAGTTACACGGATATAGGGTGGAGCACTGAAGCTTTCTTT. Translation: CASSYTDIGWSTEAFF.